A single sample is the source of the 20 T cell receptor beta chains below, sequenced in a study of T cell responses to AZD1222 COVID-19 vaccine. Produced via immunoSEQ multiplex PCR; TCRdb's table is partial and in-frame only. The sample includes about 130,000 clones, about 93% of them seen just once. Sample: peripheral blood, taken on day 0 of AZD1222 vaccination. The receptors here all came from an adult in good health.

This clone showed up just once. This chain joins TRBV7-2 and TRBJ2-3; D might be TRBD1 (6 bases). V lost 5 bases and J 6 bases, leaving 12 bases between the germline ends. This CDR3 contains 13 residues. Looked up from germline, CDR1 is SGHTA and CDR2 is FQGNSA. The CDR3 reads CASSPVGADTQYF. CDR3 nucleotides: TGTGCCAGCAGCCCAGTGGGGGCGGATACGCAGTATTTT.

This rearrangement joins TRBV11-2 to TRBJ1-2; D perhaps matches TRBD1 (5 bases). Germline CDR1 SGHAT, CDR2 FQNNGV. V shed 5 bases and J shed 3 bases, with 13 bases lying between them. The CDR3 totals 14 residues. The CDR3 region is CASSQGDQDYGYTF. For the CDR3, the DNA is TGTGCCAGCAGCCAAGGGGATCAAGACTATGGCTACACCTTC.

The rearrangement joins TRBV3-1 (or the pseudogene TRBV3-2) to TRBJ2-1; D remains unclear. The V gene's germline CDR1 is LGHDT and CDR2 YNNKEL (reference sequence). Trimming cost V 4 bases and J 3 bases, with 13 bases left between them. The CDR3 runs 15 residues. In DNA, the CDR3 is TGTGCCAGCAGCCTTCCCTTAGGAAACTACAATGAGCAGTTCTTC. This translates into CASSLPLGNYNEQFF.

The chain uses TRBV11-3 and TRBJ2-5, with D hard to call. This CDR3 comprises 15 residues. Germline V gives CDR1 SGHNT, CDR2 YENEEA. Trimming cost V 2 bases and J 5 bases, with 15 bases left between them. CDR3 sequence reads: CASSLYQVGLETQYF. The CDR3 DNA reads as TGTGCCAGCAGCTTATATCAGGTTGGGTTGGAGACCCAGTACTTC.

In this sample, this clone turned up once. This chain uses TRBV28 with TRBJ1-6, with TRBD1 as a possible D gene (5 bases). Germline V gives CDR1 MDHEN, CDR2 SYDVKM. CDR3 length: 17 amino acids. Trimming removed 5 bases at V and 0 bases at J, with 14 bases between. CDR3 sequence (DNA): TGTGCCAGCAGTGAGGACAACCGGAGCTCCTATAATTCACCCCTCCACTTT. Translated, it gives CASSEDNRSSYNSPLHF.

This chain joins TRBV5-4 and TRBJ2-7; TRBD2 is a possible D gene (6 bases). V dropped 3 bases and J dropped 7 bases, with 20 bases sitting between them. Per germline, CDR1 SGHNT and CDR2 YYREEE (reference sequence). The CDR3 totals 15 residues. Here the CDR3 reads CASSSRGGRSDEQYF. CDR3 DNA sequence: TGTGCCAGCAGCTCCCGCGGAGGGAGGAGCGATGAGCAGTACTTC.

CDR3 sequence (DNA): TGTGCCAGCAGCTCCCGGGACGGACCAAACTATGGCTACACCTTC. As protein: CASSSRDGPNYGYTF. The V gene is TRBV7-6, the J gene TRBJ1-2; possible D gene TRBD1, 5 bases. This CDR3 is 15 amino acids long. V dropped 4 bases and J dropped 2 bases, with 14 bases sitting between them. CDR1 and CDR2 from the germline V gene are SGHVS and FNYEAQ.

The chain joins TRBV10-2 to TRBJ2-2; D is possibly TRBD2 (6 bases). V was trimmed by 2 bases and J by 5 bases, leaving 9 bases between them. CDR3 length: 14 amino acids. From germline, CDR1 is WSHSY and CDR2 SAAADI. The CDR3 DNA sequence: TGCGCCAGCAGTGAGGGACGGGAGACCGGGGAGCTGTTTTTT. Encoded protein: CASSEGRETGELFF.

The chain joins TRBV7-6 to TRBJ2-1, with 8 bases matching TRBD1. With V trimmed by 3 bases and J by 10 bases, 5 bases remained unmatched. Looked up from germline, CDR1 is SGHVS and CDR2 is FNYEAQ. The CDR3 runs 13 residues. As DNA, the CDR3 is TGTGCCAGCAGCTTCTTACAGGGGGGCGAGCAGTTCTTC. Its protein is CASSFLQGGEQFF.

The chain recombines TRBV4-1 with TRBJ2-3, with 11 positions matching TRBD2. CDR1 is MGHRA and CDR2 is YSYEKL in the germline V gene. The CDR3 has 16 residues. V was pared by 3 bases and J by 0 bases, with 2 bases of the junction left unmatched. The CDR3, as DNA: TGCGCCAGCAGCCAGCGGACTAGCGGGAGCACAGATACGCAGTATTTT. This translates into CASSQRTSGSTDTQYF.

This clone was seen only once. The V gene is TRBV6-6, the J gene TRBJ2-7; D unclear. In germline, CDR1 is MNHNY, CDR2 SVGAGI (reference sequence). This CDR3 has 12 amino acids. Trimming left V 2 bases short and J 7 bases short, with 9 bases between. The CDR3 DNA sequence: TGTGCCAGCAGTTACGCAGGTCGGGAGCAGTACTTC. Residues: CASSYAGREQYF.

The chain carries TRBV7-6 and TRBJ1-5, with D hard to call. V dropped 1 base and J dropped 9 bases, with 16 bases sitting between them. Germline values: CDR1 SGHVS, CDR2 FNYEAQ. The CDR3 is 15 amino acids. CDR3 nucleotide sequence: TGTGCCAGCAGCTTAGAGGCCGGGTCGTCTTCGCCCCAGCATTTT. Translating gives CASSLEAGSSSPQHF.

This chain joins TRBV6-2 or TRBV6-3 and TRBJ1-1; D unresolved. CDR3 length: 14 amino acids. Trimming removed 4 bases at V and 0 bases at J, with 9 bases between. Germline V gene lookup returns CDR1 MNHEY and CDR2 SVGEGT. This CDR3 reads CASSFGYMNTEAFF. CDR3 nucleotide sequence: TGTGCCAGCAGTTTTGGCTATATGAACACTGAAGCTTTCTTT.

V and J are TRBV28 and TRBJ1-3; D possibly corresponds to TRBD1 (5 bases). The CDR3 loop spans 21 amino acids. Trimming left V 2 bases short and J 0 bases short, with 26 bases between. The germline V gene encodes CDR1 MDHEN and CDR2 SYDVKM. The CDR3 region is CASSLARLWEGQAYSGNTIYF. CDR3 DNA sequence: TGTGCCAGCAGTTTAGCTCGGCTATGGGAGGGGCAGGCCTACTCTGGAAACACCATATATTTT.

The genes are TRBV5-6 and TRBJ1-1; TRBD1 is a possible D gene (5 bases). Looked up from germline, CDR1 is SGHDT and CDR2 is YYEEEE. The CDR3 spans 15 residues. Trimming shortened V by 4 bases and J by 6 bases, and 19 bases separated the two germline ends. The CDR3 here is CASSAGAFGGAEAFF. The CDR3 DNA reads as TGTGCCAGCAGCGCCGGGGCCTTTGGGGGTGCTGAAGCTTTCTTT.

The CDR3 DNA reads as TGTGCCAGCAGTTTCGGGGGGGCGGGTGGCTATGGCTACACCTTC. It translates to CASSFGGAGGYGYTF. The genes are TRBV28 and TRBJ1-2; tentative D call: TRBD1 (6 bases). Germline V gives CDR1 MDHEN, CDR2 SYDVKM. Trimming took off 3 bases at V and 4 bases at J, with 15 bases between the two ends. The CDR3 loop spans 15 amino acids.

The gene calls are TRBV30 and TRBJ1-5; D uncertain. The germline V and J ends were trimmed by 2 bases and 0 bases, with 8 bases remaining between them. Germline assignment: CDR1 GTSNPN and CDR2 SVGIG (reference sequence). The CDR3 contains 14 residues. The DNA for the CDR3 is TGTGCCTGGAGTTCCGCCTATAGCAATCAGCCCCAGCATTTT. It specifies CAWSSAYSNQPQHF. The full variable domain, completed using reference TRBV30 and TRBJ1-5, is SQTIHQWPATLVQPVGSPLSLECTVEGTSNPNLYWYRQAAGRGLQLLFYSVGIGQISSEVPQNLSASRPQDRQFILSSKKLLLSDSGFYLCAWSSAYSNQPQHFGDGTRLSIL.

The chain employs TRBV27 and TRBJ1-4; 8 bases align to TRBD1. Trimming removed 2 bases from V and 11 bases from J; junction bases left unmatched: 13. This CDR3 contains 16 residues. The germline V gene encodes CDR1 MNHEY and CDR2 SMNVEV (reference sequence). The CDR3 nucleotides read TGTGCCAGCAGTTTAGCAAGGACAGGGCCTACCCAGAAACTGTTTTTT. Translation gives CASSLARTGPTQKLFF. The entire variable domain, with the rest obtained from reference TRBV27 and TRBJ1-4, is as follows: EAQVTQNPRYLITVTGKKLTVTCSQNMNHEYMSWYRQDPGLGLRQIYYSMNVEVTDKGDVPEGYKVSRKEKRNFPLILESPSPNQTSLYFCASSLARTGPTQKLFFGSGTQLSVL.

J is TRBJ1-2 and V is TRBV7-9; D possibly corresponds to TRBD1 (6 bases). V was clipped by 5 bases and J by 4 bases, with 17 bases between them. The CDR3 is 15 residues long. Per the germline V gene, CDR1 is SEHNR and CDR2 is FQNEAQ (reference sequence). The CDR3 DNA follows: TGTGCCAGCAGCCCGACTACAGGGCCCAGCTATGGCTACACCTTC. This translates into CASSPTTGPSYGYTF. Together with reference TRBV7-9 and TRBJ1-2, the CDR3 gives the full variable domain: DTGVSQNPRHKITKRGQNVTFRCDPISEHNRLYWYRQTLGQGPEFLTYFQNEAQLEKSRLLSDRFSAERPKGSFSTLEIQRTEQGDSAMYLCASSPTTGPSYGYTFGSGTRLTVV.

The rearrangement joins TRBV6-5 to TRBJ1-1, with D unresolved. The CDR3 consists of 13 residues. The germline V gene encodes CDR1 MNHEY and CDR2 SVGAGI. V gave up 4 bases and J gave up 1 base, with 7 bases separating them. The CDR3 region has the DNA TGTGCCAGCAGTTCGCGGGGGAACACTGAAGCTTTCTTT. Translation: CASSSRGNTEAFF.